This TCR beta chain appears in the sequencing data of a study of T cells after yellow fever vaccination. This clonotype was seen a handful of times. The antigen is undetermined. Using its own MiXCR run on the 5' RACE reads, TCRdb lists one record per CDR3 protein. The table has 250,000 to 350,000 distinct CDR3 sequences, around 9.3% seen once. Broader study findings: Researchers cautioned that FACS-sorted repertoires could harbor abundant clonotypes contaminating from the bulk population.

Germline V gene sequence: CDR1 SGHRS, CDR2 YFSETQ. V was trimmed by 5 bases and J by 5 bases, leaving 16 bases between them. This CDR3 has 15 amino acids. The genes are TRBV5-1 and TRBJ1-4; D not resolved. The sample in question was CD4+ T cells sorted from PBMCs, obtained 5 days after the yellow fever booster vaccination. This TCR was sampled from a young man who received the YFV17D yellow fever vaccine. CDR3 region: CASRGDGSFNEKLFF. As DNA, the CDR3 is TGCGCCAGCAGAGGAGACGGGTCCTTCAATGAAAAACTGTTTTTT.